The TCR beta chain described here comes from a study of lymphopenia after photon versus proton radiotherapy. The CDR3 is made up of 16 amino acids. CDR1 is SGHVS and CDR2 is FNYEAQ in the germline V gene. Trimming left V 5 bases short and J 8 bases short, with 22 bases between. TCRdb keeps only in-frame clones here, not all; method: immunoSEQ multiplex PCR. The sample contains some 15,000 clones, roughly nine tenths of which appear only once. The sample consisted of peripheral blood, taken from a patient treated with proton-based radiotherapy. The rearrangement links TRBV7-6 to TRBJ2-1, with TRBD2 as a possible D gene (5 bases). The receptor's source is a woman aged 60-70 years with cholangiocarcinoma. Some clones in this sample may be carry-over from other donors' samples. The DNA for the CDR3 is TGTGCCAGCAGCCCTTTAGTTGTTTTCGGGGTGCATGAGCAGTTCTTC. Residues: CASSPLVVFGVHEQFF.